The 14 T cell receptor beta chains given below trace back to one sample, sequenced in a study of shared clonotypes between healthy human individuals. Clones were sequenced by immunoSEQ multiplex PCR, and TCRdb holds only the in-frame ones, with some missing. The sample lists about 110,000 clones; 68% were seen once. The specimen sequenced was memory CD8+ T cells sorted from blood. Subset in this sample: CD45RO+ cells pooled with CCR7-negative TemRA cells. These receptors came from a woman in her 30s in good health.

This clone was seen only once. CDR3 DNA: TGCAGCGTTGAAGATACGGTCTACGAGCAGTACTTC. Translation: CSVEDTVYEQYF. The J gene is TRBJ2-7, the V gene TRBV29-1; unclear D gene. Trimming took 0 bases from V and 3 from J, leaving 6 bases between them. Germline V gene sequence: CDR1 SQVTM, CDR2 ANQGSEA. The CDR3 consists of 12 residues.

A remark on this clone: At the DNA level, this CDR3 is encoded by other sequences in the same sample as well. The chain recombines TRBV7-2 with TRBJ2-2; TRBD2 matches at 11 bases. J was trimmed by 5 bases and V by 1 base; bases with no gene match: 6. The CDR3 length is 17 residues. CDR1 and CDR2 from the germline V gene are SGHTA and FQGNSA. The DNA for the CDR3 is TGTGCCAGCAGCTTAGTTGGATTAGCGGGAGGGACCGGGGAGCTGTTTTTT. This gives the protein CASSLVGLAGGTGELFF.

The chain uses TRBV18 and TRBJ2-7; tentatively, D is TRBD1 (6 bases). The germline V and J ends were trimmed by 3 bases and 2 bases, with 11 bases remaining between them. The germline CDR1 and CDR2 sequences are KGHSH and LQKENI. The CDR3 has 14 amino acids. The chain's CDR3 is CASSPGTTPYEQYF. The CDR3 DNA reads as TGTGCCAGCTCACCGGGGACAACCCCCTACGAGCAGTACTTC.

The V and J genes are TRBV15 and TRBJ2-7, with D possibly TRBD2 on 5 matching bases. CDR1 and CDR2 from the germline V gene are LNHNV and YYDKDF (reference sequence). V lost 5 bases to trimming and J lost 2 bases, with 10 bases between them. CDR3 length: 13 residues. The CDR3 is CATSRDLPYEQYF. CDR3 sequence (DNA): TGTGCCACCAGCCGGGATCTACCCTACGAGCAGTACTTC.

This clone was counted once. The CDR3 region is CASSLAPRSHDGAPYEQYF. The CDR3 region has the DNA TGTGCCAGCAGCTTAGCCCCCCGGTCCCACGACGGGGCCCCCTACGAGCAGTACTTC. The J gene is TRBJ2-7, the V gene TRBV7-3; the D gene could be TRBD1 or TRBD2 (5 bases each). The germline V gene has CDR1 SGHTA and CDR2 FQGTGA. Trimming left V 2 bases short and J 2 bases short, with 25 bases between. CDR3 length equals 19 residues. The full variable domain, completed using reference TRBV7-3 and TRBJ2-7, is GAGVSQTPSNKVTEKGKYVELRCDPISGHTALYWYRQSLGQGPEFLIYFQGTGAADDSGLPNDRFFAVRPEGSVSTLKIQRTERGDSAVYLCASSLAPRSHDGAPYEQYFGPGTRLTVT.

J is TRBJ2-2 and V is TRBV2; 9 bases are shared with TRBD2. J was trimmed by 5 bases and V by 4 bases; bases with no gene match: 11. In germline, CDR1 is SNHLY, CDR2 FYNNEI. The CDR3 covers 17 residues. The CDR3 sequence: CASSARLAVGGTGELFF. The CDR3 DNA reads TGTGCCAGCAGTGCTAGACTAGCGGTAGGAGGGACCGGGGAGCTGTTTTTT.

This clone was seen more than once but under ten times. The chain combines TRBV6-1 with TRBJ2-7, with D perhaps TRBD2 (6 bases). The V and J ends lost 6 bases and 2 bases respectively, with 17 bases between them. Germline V gives CDR1 MNHNS, CDR2 SASEGT. The CDR3 is 15 residues long. Written as DNA, the CDR3 is TGTGCCAGCAGCTTAGAAGGCGGAGGGACCTACGAGCAGTACTTC. Translation: CASSLEGGGTYEQYF.

This rearrangement joins TRBV5-8 to TRBJ2-2; 7 positions agree with TRBD2. CDR3 size: 16 residues. After removal of 2 bases from V and 3 bases from J, the junction contained 7 bases not matched to a gene. CDR1 is SGHTS, CDR2 YDEGEE, per germline. The CDR3 DNA reads as TGTGCCAGCAGCTTCCCCGCGGGGGTTGACACCGGGGAGCTGTTTTTT. Protein sequence: CASSFPAGVDTGELFF.

The V call is TRBV9, the J call TRBJ2-3, with no clear D. V lost 0 bases, J lost 2 bases, and 16 bases lay in between. This CDR3 has 17 amino acids. Germline V gives CDR1 SGDLS, CDR2 YYNGEE. This CDR3 reads CASSVEGYQGHTDTQYF. In DNA, the CDR3 is TGTGCCAGCAGCGTAGAGGGATACCAAGGGCACACAGATACGCAGTATTTT.

This rearrangement joins TRBV27 to TRBJ1-3; possibly TRBD1 for D (6 bases). V was cut by 1 base and J by 8 bases, with 9 bases left in between. This CDR3 has 13 amino acids. Germline loops: CDR1 MNHEY, CDR2 SMNVEV (reference sequence). This CDR3 is CASSLLQGDTIYF. DNA of the CDR3: TGTGCCAGCAGTTTATTACAGGGAGACACCATATATTTT.

The sample holds many counts of this clone. CDR3: CASSPRTSAFPGELFF. The DNA for the CDR3 is TGTGCCAGCAGCCCAAGGACTAGCGCCTTTCCCGGGGAGCTGTTTTTT. The chain links TRBV9 to TRBJ2-2; TRBD2 matches at 9 bases. Germline assignment: CDR1 SGDLS and CDR2 YYNGEE. The CDR3 sequence is 16 residues long. V was clipped by 4 bases and J by 6 bases; unmatched bases: 10.

The chain recombines TRBV11-1 with TRBJ2-7; 9 bases agree with TRBD1. This CDR3 has 17 residues. With V trimmed by 5 bases and J by 0 bases, 11 bases remained unmatched. Per germline, CDR1 SGHAT and CDR2 FQDESV (reference sequence). CDR3 protein: CASSAGTGFVGSYEQYF. DNA for the CDR3: TGTGCCAGCAGCGCAGGGACAGGGTTTGTGGGCTCCTACGAGCAGTACTTC.

This chain joins TRBV28 and TRBJ1-1, with D tentatively TRBD1 (6 bases). The germline V gene encodes CDR1 MDHEN and CDR2 SYDVKM. This CDR3 is 14 amino acids long. V was clipped by 8 bases and J by 5 bases, with 18 bases between them. Written as DNA, the CDR3 is TGTGCCAGCGAGCTGGGGGGCGAGGGGACTGAAGCTTTCTTT. Protein: CASELGGEGTEAFF.

The chain employs TRBV6-1 and TRBJ1-3; no firm D call. This CDR3 region has 15 residues. The V end was cut by 4 bases, the J end by 2 bases, with 12 bases between. The germline V gene has CDR1 MNHNS and CDR2 SASEGT. CDR3 protein: CASSVELYTGNTIYF. The CDR3 DNA follows: TGTGCCAGCAGTGTGGAGCTCTACACTGGAAACACCATATATTTT.